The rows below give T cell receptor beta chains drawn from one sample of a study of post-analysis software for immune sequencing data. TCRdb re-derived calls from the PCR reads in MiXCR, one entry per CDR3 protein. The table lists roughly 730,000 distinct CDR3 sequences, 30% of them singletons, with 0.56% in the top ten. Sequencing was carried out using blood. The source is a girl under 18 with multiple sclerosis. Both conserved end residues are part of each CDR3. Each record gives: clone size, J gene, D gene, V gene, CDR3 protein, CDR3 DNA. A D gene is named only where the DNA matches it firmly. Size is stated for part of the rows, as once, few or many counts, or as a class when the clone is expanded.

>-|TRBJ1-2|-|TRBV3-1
CASSQDSSRYGYTF
TGTGCCAGCAGCCAAGATTCGTCCCGATATGGCTACACCTTC
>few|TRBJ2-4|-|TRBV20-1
CSAAAKVAKNIQYF
TGCAGTGCCGCGGCTAAGGTAGCCAAAAACATTCAGTACTTC
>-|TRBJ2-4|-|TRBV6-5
CASSRENIQYF
TGTGCCAGCAGTAGGGAAAACATTCAGTACTTC
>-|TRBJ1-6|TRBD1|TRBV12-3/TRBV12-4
CASSSTRQGITLHF
TGTGCCAGCAGTTCAACCAGACAGGGTATCACCCTCCACTTT
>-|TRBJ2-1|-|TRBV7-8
CASSLPRKEQFF
TGTGCCAGCAGCCTTCCACGCAAGGAGCAGTTCTTC
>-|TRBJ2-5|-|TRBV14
CASSQVWETQYF
TGTGCCAGCAGCCAAGTATGGGAGACCCAGTACTTC
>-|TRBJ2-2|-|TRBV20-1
CSARDPWVGELFF
TGCAGTGCTAGAGATCCGTGGGTCGGGGAGCTGTTTTTT
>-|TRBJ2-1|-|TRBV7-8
CASSPTGGDNEQFF
TGTGCCAGCAGCCCCACCGGTGGGGACAATGAGCAGTTCTTC
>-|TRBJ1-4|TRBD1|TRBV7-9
CASSSSGGQGNEKLFF
TGTGCCAGCAGCTCATCAGGGGGGCAGGGTAATGAAAAACTGTTTTTT
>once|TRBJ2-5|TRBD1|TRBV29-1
CSVVGTGQTQKTQYF
TGCAGCGTTGTCGGGACAGGGCAAACCCAAAAGACCCAGTACTTC
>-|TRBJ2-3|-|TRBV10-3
CATVFTGTDTQYF
TGTGCCACGGTATTTACGGGCACAGATACGCAGTATTTT
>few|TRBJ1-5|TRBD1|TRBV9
CASSPGQGRQPQHF
TGTGCCAGCAGCCCGGGACAGGGACGACAGCCCCAGCATTTT
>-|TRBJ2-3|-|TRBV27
CASKGPGSTDTQYF
TGTGCCAGCAAAGGTCCGGGGAGCACAGATACGCAGTATTTT
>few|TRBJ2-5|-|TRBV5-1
CASSFSGYQGETQYF
TGCGCCAGCAGCTTTTCCGGGTACCAGGGAGAGACCCAGTACTTC
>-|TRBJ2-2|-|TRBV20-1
CSARPPGYTGELFF
TGCAGTGCTAGGCCCCCCGGGTACACCGGGGAGCTGTTTTTT
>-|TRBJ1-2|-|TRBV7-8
CASSWTNYGYTF
TGTGCCAGCAGCTGGACCAACTATGGCTACACCTTC
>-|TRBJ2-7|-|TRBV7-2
CASSLGARRPDEQYF
TGTGCCAGCAGCTTGGGTGCTCGTCGTCCGGACGAGCAGTACTTC
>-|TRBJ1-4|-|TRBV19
CASSAGAEKLFF
TGTGCCAGTAGTGCCGGGGCAGAAAAACTGTTTTTT
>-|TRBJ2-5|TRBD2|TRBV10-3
CAISESQPERAGGQETQYF
TGTGCCATCAGTGAGTCCCAACCGGAGAGGGCGGGAGGCCAAGAGACCCAGTACTTC
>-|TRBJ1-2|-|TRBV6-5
CASARGPDGYTF
TGTGCCAGCGCTCGGGGGCCCGACGGCTACACCTTC
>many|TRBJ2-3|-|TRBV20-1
CSANRLYTQYF
TGCAGTGCCAACCGACTCTATACGCAGTATTTT
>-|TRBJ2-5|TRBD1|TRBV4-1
CASSYGQGSQETQYF
TGCGCCAGCAGCTATGGACAGGGCAGCCAAGAGACCCAGTACTTC
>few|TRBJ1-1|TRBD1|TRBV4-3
CASSPTGTGPGGTEAFF
TGCGCCAGCAGCCCGACAGGGACAGGACCCGGGGGCACTGAAGCTTTCTTT
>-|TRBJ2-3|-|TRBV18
CASSAYPARTDTQYF
TGTGCCAGCTCAGCCTATCCGGCCCGCACAGATACGCAGTATTTT
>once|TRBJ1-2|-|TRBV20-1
CSARDLGRHYGYTF
TGCAGTGCTAGAGATCTAGGGCGCCACTATGGCTACACCTTC
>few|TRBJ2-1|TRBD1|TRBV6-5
CATRGTGFNEQFF
TGTGCCACCAGGGGGACAGGGTTTAATGAGCAGTTCTTC
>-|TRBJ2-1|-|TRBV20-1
CSASLRSAYNEQFF
TGCAGTGCTAGTTTGCGGTCCGCCTACAATGAGCAGTTCTTC
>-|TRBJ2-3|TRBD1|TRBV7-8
CASSLALRGQRDTQYF
TGTGCCAGCAGCTTAGCGTTACGGGGACAGCGAGATACGCAGTATTTT
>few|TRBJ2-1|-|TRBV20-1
CSANRAYNEQFF
TGCAGTGCAAATAGGGCCTACAATGAGCAGTTCTTC
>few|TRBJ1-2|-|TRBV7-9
CASSLLSTDYYGYTF
TGTGCCAGCAGCTTATTAAGCACGGACTACTATGGCTACACCTTC
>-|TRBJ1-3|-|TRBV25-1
CASSEHRVSGNTIYF
TGTGCCAGCAGTGAACACAGGGTTTCTGGAAACACCATATATTTT
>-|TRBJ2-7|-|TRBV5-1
CASSSGPYYEQYF
TGCGCCAGCAGCTCGGGACCCTACTACGAGCAGTACTTC
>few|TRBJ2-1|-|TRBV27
CASSPHALQDSNEQFF
TGCGCCAGCAGTCCGCATGCCCTACAGGATTCCAATGAGCAGTTCTTC
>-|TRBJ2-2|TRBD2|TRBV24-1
CATRPGGNTGELFF
TGTGCCACCAGGCCGGGAGGGAACACCGGGGAGCTGTTTTTT
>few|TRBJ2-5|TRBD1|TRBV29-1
CSVGGRGQQETQYF
TGCAGCGTTGGGGGCAGGGGGCAACAAGAGACCCAGTACTTC
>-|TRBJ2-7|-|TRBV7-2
CASSLFGRSEYEQYF
TGTGCCAGCAGCTTATTTGGCAGGTCAGAGTACGAGCAGTACTTC
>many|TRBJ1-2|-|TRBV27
CASSPRGDYGYTF
TGTGCCAGCAGTCCCAGAGGGGACTATGGCTACACCTTC
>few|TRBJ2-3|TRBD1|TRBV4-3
CASSHGQGLFTDTQYF
TGCGCCAGCAGCCACGGACAGGGACTCTTCACAGATACGCAGTATTTT
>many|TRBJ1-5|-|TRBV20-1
CSASEGQPQHF
TGCAGTGCTAGCGAGGGGCAGCCCCAGCATTTT
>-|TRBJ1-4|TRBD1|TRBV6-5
CASSLPGQGVSTNEKLFF
TGTGCCAGCAGTTTACCGGGACAGGGGGTTTCAACTAATGAAAAACTGTTTTTT
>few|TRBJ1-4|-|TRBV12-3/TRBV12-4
CASSFSGQDFGTTNEKLFF
TGTGCCAGCAGTTTCAGTGGTCAGGATTTCGGCACAACTAATGAAAAACTGTTTTTT
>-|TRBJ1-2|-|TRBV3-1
CASSPGHRDYGYTF
TGTGCCAGCAGCCCTGGACATAGGGACTATGGCTACACCTTC
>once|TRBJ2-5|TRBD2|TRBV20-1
CSARGGLAFNEQYF
TGCAGTGCTAGAGGGGGACTAGCCTTCAATGAGCAGTACTTC
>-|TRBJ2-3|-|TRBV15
CATSRARGFRTDTQYF
TGTGCCACCAGCAGGGCACGGGGATTTCGAACAGATACGCAGTATTTT
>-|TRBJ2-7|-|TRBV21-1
CASSRQEVGRAAYEQYF
TGTGCCAGCAGCCGTCAGGAAGTGGGCAGGGCGGCCTACGAGCAGTACTTC
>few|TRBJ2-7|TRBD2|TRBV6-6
CASTPFGGGTYEQYF
TGTGCCAGCACTCCATTCGGGGGGGGGACCTACGAGCAGTACTTC
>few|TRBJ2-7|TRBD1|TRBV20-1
CSARDQGATYEQYF
TGCAGTGCTAGAGACCAGGGGGCCACCTACGAGCAGTACTTC
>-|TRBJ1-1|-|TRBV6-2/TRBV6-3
CASWRSLNTEAFF
TGTGCCAGCTGGCGATCTCTGAACACTGAAGCTTTCTTT
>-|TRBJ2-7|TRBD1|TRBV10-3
CAVGTGGYEQYF
TGTGCCGTCGGGACAGGGGGCTACGAGCAGTACTTC
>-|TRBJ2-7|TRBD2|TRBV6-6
CASSVQNLAVEQYF
TGTGCCAGCAGCGTACAAAACCTAGCGGTGGAGCAGTACTTC
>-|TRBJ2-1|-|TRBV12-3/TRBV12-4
CASSPRGLGDEQFF
TGTGCCAGCAGTCCCCGGGGCCTTGGGGATGAGCAGTTCTTC
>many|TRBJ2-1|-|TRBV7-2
CASSLSTAYNEQFF
TGTGCCAGCAGCTTATCGACAGCCTACAATGAGCAGTTCTTC
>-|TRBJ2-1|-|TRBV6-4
CASSDGSYNEQFF
TGTGCCAGCAGTGATGGGAGTTACAATGAGCAGTTCTTC
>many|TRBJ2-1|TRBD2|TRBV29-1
CSLLSAGAGEQFF
TGCAGCCTATTATCTGCGGGAGCGGGTGAGCAGTTCTTC